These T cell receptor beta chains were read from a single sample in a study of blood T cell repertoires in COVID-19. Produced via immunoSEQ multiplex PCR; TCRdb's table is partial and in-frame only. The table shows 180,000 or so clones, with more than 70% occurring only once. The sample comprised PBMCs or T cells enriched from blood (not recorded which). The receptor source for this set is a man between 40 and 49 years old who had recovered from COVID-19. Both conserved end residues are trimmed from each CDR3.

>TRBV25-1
ASSDPTGGNSPLH
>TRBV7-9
ASSLDRGHDEQF
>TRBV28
ASRAPGRFAHEQY
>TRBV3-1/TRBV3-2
ASSRSGASGASSTDTQY
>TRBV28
ASSLSGDNQPQH
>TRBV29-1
SVVHPKGSRNYGYT
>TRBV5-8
ASSTRDSKETQY
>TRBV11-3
ASSRPGPGGNTQY
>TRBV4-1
ASSQLGGRGKEQF
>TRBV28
ASSIRDRVQNEQF
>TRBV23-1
ASSPSILAVCLTPDTEAF
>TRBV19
ASSSRRGGTDTQY
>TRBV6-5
ASSYSPVMNTEAF
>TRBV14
ASSSGGARADTQY
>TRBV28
ASSLLRRQVGGNTIY
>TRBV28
ASSYRGTGNTIY
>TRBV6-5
ASRTGGSGEKLF
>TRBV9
ASSAQGALYEQY
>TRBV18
ASSRTGDHYGYT
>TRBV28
ASSLRGPDTIY
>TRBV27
ASSLQRTDHIFYGYT
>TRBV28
ASKTSGLNNEQF
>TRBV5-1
ASSLSGQGASEQY
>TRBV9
ASSKRQGAAVLT
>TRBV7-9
ASSLGTSGSYEQY
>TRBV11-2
ASSLRALRDEQF
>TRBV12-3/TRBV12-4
ASSLRGNEQF
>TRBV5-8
ASSLGAGFLGAF
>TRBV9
ASSVGSLSSYEQY
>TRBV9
ASSVESSGGASDTQY
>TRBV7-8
ASSPRASYEQY
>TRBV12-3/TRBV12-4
AIAGWGHNEQF
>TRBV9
ASSAPQGRVGNEQF
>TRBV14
ASSRVRGPTDTQY
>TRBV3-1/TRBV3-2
ASTKVVGLAGMPQY
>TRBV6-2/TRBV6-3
ASSYRIASSSYEQY
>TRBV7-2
ASSLEGVVVIGDYEQY